The rows below give T cell receptor beta chains drawn from one sample of a study of shared clonotypes between healthy human individuals. TCRdb's table, derived via immunoSEQ multiplex PCR, lists solely in-frame clones and lacks some. This table has 550,000 to 650,000 clones, 95% to 96% appearing once. Source material: naive CD8+ T cells sorted from blood. These receptors came from a woman in her twenties or thirties in good health. CDR3s include the opening cysteine and the closing phenylalanine or tryptophan. The order of the fields is J gene, D gene, clone size, V gene, CDR3 protein, CDR3 DNA. D genes are given only for firm matches. Only part of the rows carry a size: once, few, many, or a class if the clone is expanded.

>TRBJ2-5|TRBD2|once|TRBV5-4
CASRREYSQETQYF
TGTGCCAGCCGGCGGGAGTACAGCCAAGAGACCCAGTACTTC
>TRBJ1-1|TRBD1|once|TRBV7-6
CASSLTGQGPMNTEAFF
TGTGCCAGCAGCTTAACGGGACAGGGACCGATGAACACTGAAGCTTTCTTT
>TRBJ1-2|-|-|TRBV11-2
CASSLEGGPYGYTF
TGTGCCAGCAGCTTAGAGGGAGGACCCTATGGCTACACCTTC
>TRBJ2-7|-|few|TRBV4-2
CASSQDLYEQYF
TGTGCCAGCAGCCAAGATCTCTACGAGCAGTACTTC
>TRBJ2-7|-|-|TRBV7-9
CASSLVGGPNEQYF
TGTGCCAGCAGCTTAGTCGGAGGGCCCAACGAGCAGTACTTC
>TRBJ2-1|-|-|TRBV27
CASSLTGLLISYNEQFF
TGTGCCAGCAGTCTTACAGGACTTCTTATCTCCTACAATGAGCAGTTCTTC
>TRBJ2-7|-|once|TRBV27
CASSGQPYEQYF
TGTGCCAGCAGTGGACAGCCCTACGAGCAGTACTTC
>TRBJ2-1|TRBD2|-|TRBV6-4
CASSVVGGNYNEQFF
TGTGCCAGCAGTGTAGTGGGGGGGAACTACAATGAGCAGTTCTTC
>TRBJ1-5|-|-|TRBV5-6
CASSLEGYGSNQPQHF
TGTGCCAGCAGCTTGGAAGGGTATGGTAGCAATCAGCCCCAGCATTTT
>TRBJ2-1|TRBD1|-|TRBV5-6
CASSNRDSYYNEQFF
TGTGCCAGCAGCAACCGGGACAGCTACTACAATGAGCAGTTCTTC
>TRBJ1-1|TRBD1|-|TRBV27
CASSSYGTGEAEAFF
TGTGCCAGCAGTTCCTACGGGACAGGGGAAGCTGAAGCTTTCTTT
>TRBJ2-1|-|-|TRBV4-1
CASSQEGAGIEQFF
TGCGCCAGCAGCCAAGAAGGGGCCGGTATTGAGCAGTTCTTC
>TRBJ1-5|-|-|TRBV11-2
CASSFNGDQPQHF
TGTGCCAGCAGCTTCAATGGCGATCAGCCCCAGCATTTT
>TRBJ2-3|-|-|TRBV7-9
CASSPEWGTDTQYF
TGTGCCAGCAGCCCCGAGTGGGGGACAGATACGCAGTATTTT
>TRBJ1-5|TRBD1|-|TRBV7-6
CASSPGQGGQPQHF
TGTGCCAGCAGCCCCGGACAGGGTGGTCAGCCCCAGCATTTT
>TRBJ2-7|-|-|TRBV5-6
CASSSNPSYEQYF
TGTGCCAGCAGCTCGAACCCCTCTTACGAGCAGTACTTC
>TRBJ1-2|-|-|TRBV9
CASTYTSSSMGYTF
TGTGCCAGCACCTACACTTCATCGTCAATGGGCTACACCTTC
>TRBJ2-2|TRBD1|-|TRBV4-1
CASSQFPISGQGFRTGELFF
TGCGCCAGCAGCCAATTTCCAATTTCGGGACAGGGTTTTAGGACCGGGGAGCTGTTTTTT
>TRBJ1-1|TRBD1|-|TRBV25-1
CASSEPGTGGRNTEAFF
TGTGCCAGCAGTGAACCCGGGACAGGGGGCAGGAACACTGAAGCTTTCTTT
>TRBJ2-7|-|-|TRBV2
CASTSDSYEQYF
TGTGCCAGCACTAGCGACTCCTACGAGCAGTACTTC
>TRBJ1-2|-|-|TRBV27
CASKAGFNYGYTF
TGTGCCAGTAAAGCAGGATTTAACTATGGCTACACCTTC
>TRBJ2-7|-|-|TRBV30
CAWSVIRAGEQYF
TGTGCCTGGAGCGTTATCAGGGCGGGGGAGCAGTACTTC
>TRBJ2-1|TRBD2|-|TRBV25-1
CASTQKERGNEQFF
TGTGCCAGCACTCAGAAAGAGCGGGGAAATGAGCAGTTCTTC
>TRBJ2-7|-|-|TRBV27
CASSVNRANEQYF
TGTGCCAGCAGTGTCAACAGGGCCAACGAGCAGTACTTC
>TRBJ2-1|TRBD2|-|TRBV13
CASSSPGLAGHNEQFF
TGTGCCAGCAGCTCCCCAGGACTAGCGGGGCACAATGAGCAGTTCTTC
>TRBJ2-1|TRBD1|-|TRBV15
CATSHPGQGLNEQFF
TGTGCCACCAGCCACCCGGGACAGGGGTTGAATGAGCAGTTCTTC
>TRBJ1-1|-|-|TRBV19
CASSIGQPMNTEAFF
TGTGCCAGTAGTATCGGACAGCCTATGAACACTGAAGCTTTCTTT
>TRBJ1-5|TRBD1|-|TRBV28
CASSETGLGNQPQHF
TGTGCCAGCAGCGAGACAGGGCTAGGCAATCAGCCCCAGCATTTT
>TRBJ2-7|-|-|TRBV6-5
CASSYWDSSYEQYF
TGTGCCAGCAGTTACTGGGACTCCTCCTACGAGCAGTACTTC
>TRBJ1-4|-|-|TRBV4-1
CASSLRLNEKLFF
TGCGCCAGCAGCCTTCGCCTTAATGAAAAACTGTTTTTT
>TRBJ2-7|-|-|TRBV7-9
CASSLDTRPYEQYF
TGTGCCAGCAGCTTAGATACTCGCCCCTACGAGCAGTACTTC
>TRBJ2-2|TRBD1|-|TRBV13
CASSVWDRGPVGELFF
TGTGCCAGCAGCGTTTGGGACAGGGGGCCGGTCGGGGAGCTGTTTTTT
>TRBJ2-7|TRBD1|-|TRBV10-3
CAISPGQATYEQYF
TGTGCCATCAGCCCCGGACAGGCTACCTACGAGCAGTACTTC
>TRBJ2-1|-|-|TRBV28
CASSFSGWNEQFF
TGTGCCAGCAGTTTCTCGGGGTGGAATGAGCAGTTCTTC
>TRBJ2-2|-|-|TRBV28
CASSPISTGELFF
TGTGCCAGCAGTCCAATCAGCACCGGGGAGCTGTTTTTT
>TRBJ2-1|TRBD2|-|TRBV6-1
CASSGRSPGLEVYNEQFF
TGTGCCAGCAGTGGCCGATCCCCGGGACTAGAGGTTTACAATGAGCAGTTCTTC
>TRBJ2-3|-|-|TRBV15
CAAGGTTDTQYF
TGTGCAGCCGGAGGGACCACAGATACGCAGTATTTT
>TRBJ2-5|-|-|TRBV5-4
CASSTAAQETQYF
TGTGCCAGCAGCACGGCTGCCCAAGAGACCCAGTACTTC